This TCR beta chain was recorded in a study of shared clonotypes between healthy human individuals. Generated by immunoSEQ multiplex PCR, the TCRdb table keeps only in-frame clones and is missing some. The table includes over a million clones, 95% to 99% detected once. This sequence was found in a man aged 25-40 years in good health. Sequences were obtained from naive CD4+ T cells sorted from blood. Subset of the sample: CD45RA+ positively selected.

CDR3 nucleotides: TGTGCCAGCTACGGACTAGTTGCAGATACGCAGTATTTT. Translation gives CASYGLVADTQYF. This chain connects TRBV7-2 to TRBJ2-3, with 7 bases that match TRBD2. This CDR3 region has 13 residues. The germline gives CDR1 SGHTA, CDR2 FQGNSA. Trimming removed 8 bases from V and 4 bases from J; junction bases left unmatched: 6.